A selection of T cell receptor beta chains follows, all from one sample in a study of CD8+CD57+ T cells in acquired aplastic anemia. One entry per CDR3 protein, called by TCRdb with MiXCR from the reads. The repertoire holds more than 150,000 distinct CDR3 sequences, with approximately 50% as singletons. The sample taken for sequencing was sorted CD4+, CD8+, or CD8+CD57+ T cells (not recorded which) from PBMCs. The source of these receptors is a human donor with aplastic anemia. Each CDR3 is given with its conserved first and last residue. A D gene is named only where the DNA matches it firmly. Clone size is given for some rows only: seen once, a few or many times, or a class if the clone is expanded.

d_call,clone_size,v_call,j_call,cdr3_nt,cdr3_aa
NA,NA,TRBV9,TRBJ2-7,TGTGCCAGCAGCGTAGAGCTAGAGGGATACGAGCAGTACTTC,CASSVELEGYEQYF
TRBD1,few,TRBV6-1,TRBJ2-7,TGTGCCAGCAGTCATCGGGACAGGGACTACGAGCAGTACTTC,CASSHRDRDYEQYF
NA,few,TRBV15,TRBJ1-4,TGTGCCACCAGCAGTTATGAAAAACTGTTTTTT,CATSSYEKLFF
TRBD1,few,TRBV10-3,TRBJ1-5,TGTGCCATCAGTGAGCCGGGACAGGGGGGCAATCAGCCCCAGCATTTT,CAISEPGQGGNQPQHF
NA,many,TRBV19,TRBJ2-7,TGTGCCAGTAGTATCGGGAGCCCCTACGAGCAGTACTTC,CASSIGSPYEQYF
TRBD1,many,TRBV6-1,TRBJ1-2,TGTGCCAGCAGTGACCCCGGGACAGTCTATGGCTACACCTTC,CASSDPGTVYGYTF
NA,NA,TRBV20-1,TRBJ2-1,TGCAGTGCCAGTAGTAATCTCGTAGGGGATGAGCAGTTCTTC,CSASSNLVGDEQFF
NA,NA,TRBV13,TRBJ2-7,TGTGCCAGCAGAAGGACCGGATCCTACGAGCAGTACTTC,CASRRTGSYEQYF
NA,many,TRBV11-3,TRBJ2-7,TGTGCCAGCAGCTCCCCTTTCCGGGACCCCCCGCGCGAGCAGTACTTC,CASSSPFRDPPREQYF
NA,few,TRBV10-1,TRBJ1-3,TGCGCCAGCATCCAGACGGACTCTGGAAACACCATATATTTT,CASIQTDSGNTIYF
NA,many,TRBV29-1,TRBJ2-6,TGCAGCGTTTTTACAGCTCCCTCTGGGGCCAACGTCCTGACTTTC,CSVFTAPSGANVLTF
NA,NA,TRBV27,TRBJ1-3,TGTGCCAGCAGTTCCCAGGGAGGAAACACCATATATTTT,CASSSQGGNTIYF
NA,NA,TRBV24-1,TRBJ2-7,TGTGTCACCAGTGACGGACCGTACGAGCAGTACTTC,CVTSDGPYEQYF
NA,many,TRBV11-2,TRBJ2-6,TGTGCCAGCAGCTCCGTAGGGGACGTCCTGACTTTC,CASSSVGDVLTF
NA,many,TRBV19,TRBJ2-7,TGTGCCAGTAGTATAGATCTGGGGGCGTACGAGCAGTACTTC,CASSIDLGAYEQYF